Each of the 8 T cell receptor beta chains below was sequenced from the same sample in a study of blood T cell repertoires in COVID-19 (dated by TCRdb to about 2020). The library was obtained by the immunoSEQ multiplex PCR assay. TCRdb carries this immuneACCESS record with in-frame sequences only. Its versions omit some clonotypes, under half of them owing to an unresolved V gene in the studies checked, with the rest unexplained. The sample table records 95,000 or so clones; approximately 80% of these occur just once. Approximately 24% of the sample goes to the ten largest clones. Material for sequencing was peripheral blood. All receptors come from a human donor in a cohort sampled during active COVID-19.

This clone was detected a few times. The rearrangement joins TRBV2 to TRBJ1-2, with D uncertain. V lost 5 bases and J lost 5, with 6 bases in between. The germline V gene encodes CDR1 SNHLY and CDR2 FYNNEI. The CDR3 spans 11 residues. CDR3 nucleotide sequence: TGTGCCAGCAGTTGGAGGTATGGCTACACCTTC. Translation: CASSWRYGYTF.

The chain is built from TRBV28 and TRBJ1-1; D might be TRBD1 (5 bases). The CDR3 length is 12 residues. Trimming removed 8 bases at V and 4 bases at J, with 11 bases between. CDR1 and CDR2 from the germline V gene are MDHEN and SYDVKM. The CDR3 loop is CASLLRGTEAFF. The CDR3, as DNA: TGTGCCAGCTTACTAAGGGGCACTGAAGCTTTCTTT.

The chain combines TRBV7-2 with TRBJ2-7; TRBD2 agrees at 7 bases. The CDR3 has 13 amino acids. J was trimmed by 4 bases and V by 1 base; bases with no gene match: 1. Germline CDR1 SGHTA, CDR2 FQGNSA. The CDR3: CASSLVGGYEQYF. The CDR3 region has the DNA TGTGCCAGCAGCTTAGTGGGGGGGTACGAGCAGTACTTC.

This clone has more than one count but fewer than ten. The chain uses TRBV6-5 and TRBJ1-4; no reliable D call. Germline assignment: CDR1 MNHEY and CDR2 SVGAGI. This CDR3 has 16 residues. The V and J ends lost 0 bases and 0 bases respectively, with 8 bases between them. CDR3: CASSYSYSTTNEKLFF. The CDR3 DNA reads TGTGCCAGCAGTTACTCCTACTCTACAACTAATGAAAAACTGTTTTTT.

On this clone: The same CDR3 arises from other DNA sequences in this sample as well. J is TRBJ1-1 and V is TRBV7-3; D possibly corresponds to TRBD1 (5 bases). This CDR3 contains 13 residues. Germline V gives CDR1 SGHTA, CDR2 FQGTGA. The V end was cut by 0 bases, the J end by 4 bases, with 6 bases between. The CDR3 sequence: CASSLTGGTEAFF. The DNA of the CDR3 is TGTGCCAGCAGCTTAACCGGGGGCACTGAAGCTTTCTTT.

This clone occurred a few times. The V and J genes are TRBV19 and TRBJ2-1; perhaps TRBD2 as D (6 bases). The V and J ends lost 8 bases and 0 bases respectively, with 14 bases between them. CDR1 and CDR2 (germline): LNHDA, SQIVND (reference sequence). The CDR3 runs 15 residues. The CDR3 protein is CASRERRSSYNEQFF. CDR3 nucleotides: TGTGCCAGTCGGGAGCGGAGGAGCTCCTACAATGAGCAGTTCTTC.

Here the CDR3 DNA reads TGCGCCAGCAGCCAAGATGCCCAGGGATACAATGAGCAGTTCTTC. It specifies CASSQDAQGYNEQFF. This chain links TRBV4-3 with TRBJ2-1; D may be TRBD1 (5 bases). This CDR3 has 15 amino acids. Per germline, CDR1 LGHNA and CDR2 YSLEER. V was clipped by 0 bases and J by 4 bases, with 10 bases between them.

The chain carries TRBV27 and TRBJ2-5; 10 nucleotides line up with TRBD2. Germline trimming cut 3 bases from V and 4 bases from J; bases unmatched to any gene: 5. Germline CDR1 reads MNHEY; CDR2 reads SMNVEV (reference sequence). CDR3 size: 15 residues. The CDR3 loop reads CASSLRLAGAETQYF. The DNA of the CDR3 is TGTGCCAGCAGTTTGCGGCTAGCGGGAGCAGAGACCCAGTACTTC.